Included here is one T cell receptor (beta chain) sequence, with context. The V end was cut by 1 base, the J end by 2 bases, with 13 bases between. The V gene's germline CDR1 is SGHNT and CDR2 YYREEE (reference sequence). CDR3 length equals 15 residues. Each replicate PCR on the sorted subsets used about 220 ng DNA (around 30,000 T cell genomes). Libraries were prepared by immunoSEQ multiplex PCR; TCRdb keeps only in-frame clonotypes and omits some of them. This table has hundreds of thousands of clones, roughly 95% appearing once. The sample is drawn from a study of shared clonotypes between healthy human individuals. Across the whole study: Three plates each covered CD4 naive and memory; CD8 naive two, CD8 memory one.

It was CD45RO-negative cells, positively selected for CCR7, that made up naive CD8 cells, with terminally differentiated effector memory CD45RA+ cells excluded. Each donor was a Caucasian adult residing in Nashville, Tennessee. The sequenced sample was naive CD8+ T cells sorted from blood. V and J are TRBV5-4 and TRBJ2-7; maybe TRBD1 (5 bases). This receptor was taken from a woman in her 30s in good health. The CDR3 region is CASSLHWGRTYEQYF. The CDR3 nucleotides are TGTGCCAGCAGCTTGCACTGGGGCCGAACCTACGAGCAGTACTTC.